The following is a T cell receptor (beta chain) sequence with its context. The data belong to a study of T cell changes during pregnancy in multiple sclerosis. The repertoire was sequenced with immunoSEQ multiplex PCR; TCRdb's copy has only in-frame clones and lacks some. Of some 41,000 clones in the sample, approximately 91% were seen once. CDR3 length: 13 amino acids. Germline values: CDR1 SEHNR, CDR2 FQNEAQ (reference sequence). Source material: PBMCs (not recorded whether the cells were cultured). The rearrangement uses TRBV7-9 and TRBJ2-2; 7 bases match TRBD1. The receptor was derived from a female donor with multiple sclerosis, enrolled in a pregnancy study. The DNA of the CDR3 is TGTGCACGAGAGACAGGGTCGTCCGGGGAGCTGTTTTTT. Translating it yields CARETGSSGELFF.